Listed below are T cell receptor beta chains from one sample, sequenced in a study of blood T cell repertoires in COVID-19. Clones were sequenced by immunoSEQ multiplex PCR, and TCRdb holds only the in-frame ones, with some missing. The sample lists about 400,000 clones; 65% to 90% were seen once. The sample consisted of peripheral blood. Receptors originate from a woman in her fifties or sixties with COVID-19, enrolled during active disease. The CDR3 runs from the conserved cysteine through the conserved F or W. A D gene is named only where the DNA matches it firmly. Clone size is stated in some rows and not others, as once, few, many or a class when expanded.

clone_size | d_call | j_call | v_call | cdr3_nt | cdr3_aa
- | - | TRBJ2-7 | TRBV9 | TGTGCCAGCAGCGTCGTAGCCGGGGAGCAGTACTTC | CASSVVAGEQYF
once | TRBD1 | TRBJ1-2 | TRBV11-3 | TGTGCCAGCAGCTCCGGACAGGGCCTCTACTATGGCTACACCTTC | CASSSGQGLYYGYTF
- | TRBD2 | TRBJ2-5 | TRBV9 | TGTGCCAGCAGCGGGACTAGCGCGGGCGAGACCCAGTACTTC | CASSGTSAGETQYF
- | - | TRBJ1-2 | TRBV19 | TGTGCCAGTAGTATCGGGAGCAATGGCTACACCTTC | CASSIGSNGYTF
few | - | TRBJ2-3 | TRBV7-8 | TGTGCCAGCAGCTTCCCGTCTAGCGCAGATACGCAGTATTTT | CASSFPSSADTQYF
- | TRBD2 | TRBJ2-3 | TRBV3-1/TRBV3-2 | TGTGCCAGCAGCCAAGATGACAGCGGGATTAGCACAGATACGCAGTATTTT | CASSQDDSGISTDTQYF
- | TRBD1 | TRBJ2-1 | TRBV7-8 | TGTGCCAGCAGCCGAGGACAGGGACGGGGTGAGCAGTTCTTC | CASSRGQGRGEQFF
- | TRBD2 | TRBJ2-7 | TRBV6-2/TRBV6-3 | TGTGCCAGCAGTTCTAGCGGCGGCTCCTACGAGCAGTACTTC | CASSSSGGSYEQYF
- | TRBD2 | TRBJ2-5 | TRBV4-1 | TGCGCCAGCAGCCCCAGGTTAGCGGGGGGACCTCTCCAAGAGACCCAGTACTTC | CASSPRLAGGPLQETQYF
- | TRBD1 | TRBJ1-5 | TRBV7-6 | TGTGCCAGCAGCTTAGGAGGGGGCGCCGGGCCCCAGCATTTT | CASSLGGGAGPQHF
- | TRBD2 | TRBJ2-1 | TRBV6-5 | TGTGCCAGCAGCGGGACTAGCGGGGGGGGTGAGCAGTTCTTC | CASSGTSGGGEQFF
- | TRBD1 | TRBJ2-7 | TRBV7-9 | TGTGCCAGCAGCCCCGGGCCGGGACAGGGTACTGGCGAGCAGTACTTC | CASSPGPGQGTGEQYF
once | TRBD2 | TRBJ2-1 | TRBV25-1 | TGTGCCAGCAGTGGCCACCAGCGGGGATTCTCCTACAATGAGCAGTTCTTC | CASSGHQRGFSYNEQFF
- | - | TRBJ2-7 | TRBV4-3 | TGCGCCAGCAGCCCGTGGACGGGGGAATACGAGCAGTACTTC | CASSPWTGEYEQYF
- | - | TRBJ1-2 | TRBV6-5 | TGTGCCAGCAAGCCTGGGGCCCTCACCGCCTACACCTTC | CASKPGALTAYTF
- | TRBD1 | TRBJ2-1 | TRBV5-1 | TGCGCCAGCAAGTTATCGGGACAGCCAAGAGATGAGCAGTTCTTC | CASKLSGQPRDEQFF
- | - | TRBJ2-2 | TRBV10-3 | TGTGCCATCAGTGGACCTCAGGACACCGGGGAGCTGTTTTTT | CAISGPQDTGELFF
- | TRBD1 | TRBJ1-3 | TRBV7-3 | TGTGCCAGCAGCTCCACCCCAGACAGGGGACCCCACCATTTT | CASSSTPDRGPHHF
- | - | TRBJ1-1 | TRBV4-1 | TGCGCCAGCAGACGTCAGGACAGCCTCCTAGCTTTCTTT | CASRRQDSLLAFF
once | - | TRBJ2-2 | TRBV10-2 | TGCGCCAGCATTCAGACCGGGGAGCTGTTTTTT | CASIQTGELFF
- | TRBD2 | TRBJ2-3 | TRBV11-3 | TGTGCCAGCAGCCGTAGCGGGGCCACAGATACGCAGTGTTTT | CASSRSGATDTQCF
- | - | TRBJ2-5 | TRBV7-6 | TGTGCCAGCAGCTTAGATAACCGCAGGGCAGGGCAAGAGACCCAGTACTTC | CASSLDNRRAGQETQYF
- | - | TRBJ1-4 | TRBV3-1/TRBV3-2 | TGTGCCAGCAGCCCCAAGGGGGAAACTAATGAAAAACTGTTTTTT | CASSPKGETNEKLFF
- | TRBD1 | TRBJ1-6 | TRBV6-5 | TGTGCCAGCAGACCCGGGACAGCTAATAATTCACCCCTCCACTTT | CASRPGTANNSPLHF
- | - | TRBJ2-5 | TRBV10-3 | TGTGCCATCAAGGGGGGGCAAGAGACCCAGTACTTC | CAIKGGQETQYF
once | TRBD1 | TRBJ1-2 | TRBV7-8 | TGTGCCAGCAGACCTCCGACAGGGGACGGCTACACCTTC | CASRPPTGDGYTF
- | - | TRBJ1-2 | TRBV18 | TGTGCCAGCTCACCACTCATTCTAGATGGCTACACCTTC | CASSPLILDGYTF
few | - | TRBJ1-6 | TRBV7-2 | TGTGCCAGCAGCTCAAATCAGGGGCGACGGGGACCCCTCCACTTT | CASSSNQGRRGPLHF
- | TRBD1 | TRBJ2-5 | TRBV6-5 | TGTGCCAGCACCCGACAGGGGCAAGAGACCCAGTACTTC | CASTRQGQETQYF
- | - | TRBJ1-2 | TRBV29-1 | TGCAGCGTTGAAGTAGATCGAATTAACTATGGCTACACCTTC | CSVEVDRINYGYTF
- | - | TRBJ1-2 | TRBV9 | TGTGCCAGCAGCGGACTTAACTATGGCTACACCTTC | CASSGLNYGYTF
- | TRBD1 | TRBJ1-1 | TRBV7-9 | TGTGCCAGCAGCTCGGGACAGGGCGGGGTGGGCACTGAAGCTTTCTTT | CASSSGQGGVGTEAFF
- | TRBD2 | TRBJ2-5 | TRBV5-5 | TGTGCCAGCAGACGTCCGGGACTAGCGGGGGGGCCGGTAGAGACCCAGTACTTC | CASRRPGLAGGPVETQYF
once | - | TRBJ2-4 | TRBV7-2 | TGTGCCAGCAGCTTTAACATAGCCAAAAACATTCAGTACTTC | CASSFNIAKNIQYF
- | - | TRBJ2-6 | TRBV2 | TGTGCCAGCAGTACAGTAGACTCTGGGGCCAACGTCCTGACTTTC | CASSTVDSGANVLTF
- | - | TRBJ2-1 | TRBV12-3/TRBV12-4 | TGTGCCAACAGCGGAGGGATCTACAATGAGCAGTTCTTC | CANSGGIYNEQFF
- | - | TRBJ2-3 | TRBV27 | TGTGCCAGCAGTTTTCAAACTAGCACAGATACGCAGTATTTT | CASSFQTSTDTQYF
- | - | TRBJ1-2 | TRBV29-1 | TGCAGCGTTGTAGAGGGCTACGAATATGGCTACACCTTC | CSVVEGYEYGYTF
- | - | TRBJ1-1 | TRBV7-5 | TGTGTCAGAAGCCTTCCGGGATCGGTCACTGAAGCTTTCTTT | CVRSLPGSVTEAFF
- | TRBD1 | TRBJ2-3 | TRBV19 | TGTGCCAGTAGAAGGGACAGGTCAGTTGAGGCAGATACGCAGTATTTT | CASRRDRSVEADTQYF
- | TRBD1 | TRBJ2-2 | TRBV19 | TGTGCCAGTATCGACAGGGAAGCCGGGGAGCTGTTTTTT | CASIDREAGELFF
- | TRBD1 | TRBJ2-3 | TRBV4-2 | TGTGCCAGCAGCCAAGATCTGGGACAGGGGACCGCCACAGATACGCAGTATTTT | CASSQDLGQGTATDTQYF
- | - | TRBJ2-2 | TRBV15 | TGTGCCACCAGCAGAGGTGTAGGGGCCGTCTCCGGGGAGCTGTTTTTT | CATSRGVGAVSGELFF
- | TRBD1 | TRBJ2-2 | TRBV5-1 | TGCGCCAGCCCCCGGACAGGGAGGTTGGCGCTGTTTTTT | CASPRTGRLALFF
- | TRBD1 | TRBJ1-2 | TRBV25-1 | TGTGCCAGCAGTGAGGGGACAGCCTATGGCTACACCTTC | CASSEGTAYGYTF
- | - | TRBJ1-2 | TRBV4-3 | TGCGCCAGCAGCCAAGCCGACCGGAGCTATGGCTACACCTTC | CASSQADRSYGYTF
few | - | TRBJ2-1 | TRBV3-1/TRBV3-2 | TGTGCCAGCAGCCAAGTGACTGGGGGCGCTCAGCAGTTCTTC | CASSQVTGGAQQFF
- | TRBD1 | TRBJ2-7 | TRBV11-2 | TGTGCCAGCGGTAGGGGGCAGGGCGAGCAGTACTTC | CASGRGQGEQYF
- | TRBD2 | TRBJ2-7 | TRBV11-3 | TGTGCCAGCAGCTTAGATGGGGGGGACGAGCAGTACTTC | CASSLDGGDEQYF
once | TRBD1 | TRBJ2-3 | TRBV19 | TGTGCCAGTGCCGGGACAGGGACTATCACAGATACGCAGTATTTT | CASAGTGTITDTQYF
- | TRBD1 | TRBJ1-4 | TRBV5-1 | TGCGCCAGCAGCACCGGGGACAGGGGTCGGGGTGAAAAACTGTTTTTT | CASSTGDRGRGEKLFF
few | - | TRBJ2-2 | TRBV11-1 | TGTGCCAGCAGCTCCCGCGGGGAGACCGGGGAGCTGTTTTTT | CASSSRGETGELFF
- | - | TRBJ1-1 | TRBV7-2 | TGTGCCAGCAGCTCGATGGGACAGAACACTGAAGCTTTCTTT | CASSSMGQNTEAFF